This T cell receptor beta chain was found in a study of OX40 agonist ivuxolimab in advanced cancers. Background on the study: Every 2 weeks, patients got intravenous ivuxolimab at one of six dose levels (0.01-10 mg/kg).

Germline lookup yields CDR1 SGHAT and CDR2 FQNNGV. V shed 1 base and J shed 0 bases, with 18 bases lying between them. The CDR3 contains 18 residues. Method: immunoSEQ multiplex PCR; TCRdb's copy keeps in-frame clones and lacks some. The table has approximately 77,000 clones, roughly nine tenths seen once. This chain links TRBV11-2 with TRBJ2-5, with D possibly TRBD1 on 6 matching bases. The TCR originated in an adult with an advanced solid tumor such as melanoma, head and neck, liver or kidney cancer. The material was CD4+ or CD8+ T cells sorted from blood, obtained in a trial of the OX40 agonist ivuxolimab. Here the CDR3 DNA reads TGTGCCAGCAGCTTAGGGTGGACCGGGACACCAAACCAAGAGACCCAGTACTTC. Encoded protein: CASSLGWTGTPNQETQYF.